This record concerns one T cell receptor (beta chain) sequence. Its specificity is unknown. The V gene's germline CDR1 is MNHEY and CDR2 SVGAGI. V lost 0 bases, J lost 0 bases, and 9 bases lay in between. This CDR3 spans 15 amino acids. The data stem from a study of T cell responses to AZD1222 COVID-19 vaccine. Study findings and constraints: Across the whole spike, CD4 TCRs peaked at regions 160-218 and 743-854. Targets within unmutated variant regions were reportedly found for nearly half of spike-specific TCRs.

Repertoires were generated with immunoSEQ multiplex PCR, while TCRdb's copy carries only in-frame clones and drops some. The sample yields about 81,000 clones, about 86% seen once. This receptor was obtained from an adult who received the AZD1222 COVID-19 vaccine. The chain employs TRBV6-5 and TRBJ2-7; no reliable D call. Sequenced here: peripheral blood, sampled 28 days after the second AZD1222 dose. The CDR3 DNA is TGTGCCAGCAGTTACTCCCGTGGCAGCTCCTACGAGCAGTACTTC. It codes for CASSYSRGSSYEQYF.